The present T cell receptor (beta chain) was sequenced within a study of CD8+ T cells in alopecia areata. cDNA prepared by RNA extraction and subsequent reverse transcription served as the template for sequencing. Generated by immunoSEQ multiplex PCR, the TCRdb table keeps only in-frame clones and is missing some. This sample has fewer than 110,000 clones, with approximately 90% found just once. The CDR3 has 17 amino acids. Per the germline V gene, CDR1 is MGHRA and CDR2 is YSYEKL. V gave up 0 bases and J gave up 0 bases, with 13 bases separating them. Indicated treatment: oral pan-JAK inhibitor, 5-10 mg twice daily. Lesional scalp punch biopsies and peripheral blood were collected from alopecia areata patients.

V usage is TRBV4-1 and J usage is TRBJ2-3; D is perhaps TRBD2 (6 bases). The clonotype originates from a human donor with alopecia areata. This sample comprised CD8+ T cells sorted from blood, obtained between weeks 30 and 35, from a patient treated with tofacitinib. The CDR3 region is CASSQEEGASSTDTQYF. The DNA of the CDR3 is TGCGCCAGCAGCCAAGAGGAGGGAGCCTCTAGCACAGATACGCAGTATTTT.